The T cell receptor (beta chain) under discussion was sequenced for a study of blood T cell repertoires in COVID-19. Study information: Acute and convalescent COVID-19 samples came from the United States, Italy and Spain. Sources were T cells, B-cell-depleted T cells, or PBMCs; the material itself was cDNA or gDNA.

In the study's own analysis: Reference gene primer amplification yielded estimated nucleated cell counts. The table came from immunoSEQ multiplex PCR; TCRdb's copy has only in-frame clones and leaves some out. V and J calls and clone size are those listed in that table; D and trimming were worked out from the DNA. The table records approximately 100,000 clones, roughly 81% of them present only once. V lost 4 bases and J 0 bases, leaving 27 bases between the germline ends. Germline-derived CDR1 and CDR2 are MDHEN and SYDVKM. This CDR3 region has 21 residues. The sequencing input was peripheral blood. The origin of this receptor is a human donor in a cohort sampled during active COVID-19. The chain uses TRBV28 and TRBJ1-4, with D maybe TRBD1 (6 bases). The CDR3 region is CASSWPDIPIQGLATNEKLFF. In DNA form, the CDR3 reads TGTGCCAGCAGTTGGCCAGACATTCCGATCCAGGGGCTTGCAACTAATGAAAAACTGTTTTTT.